This passage covers 3 T cell receptor beta chains from one sample sequenced in a study of monozygotic twins with inflammatory bowel disease. TCRdb reprocessed the 5' RACE reads and keeps a single row for each CDR3 protein, giving no DNA. This table holds about 380,000 distinct CDR3 sequences. Sequenced input: blood. These receptors were taken from a human donor with ulcerative colitis or Crohn's disease, or a healthy co-twin of an affected twin (not recorded which).

The chain links TRBV29-1 to TRBJ1-2; TCRdb returns TRBD1, unconfirmable since there is no DNA. The CDR3 spans 12 residues. Per germline, CDR1 SQVTM and CDR2 ANQGSEA. The CDR3 protein is CSAVAGKYGYTF.

This chain connects TRBV20-1 to TRBJ2-7. Germline values: CDR1 DFQATT, CDR2 SNEGSKA (reference sequence). The length of the CDR3 is 19 residues. CDR3 sequence: CSARVWRGYTLISSYEQYF.

The V gene is TRBV7-9, the J gene TRBJ1-4. Per germline, CDR1 SEHNR and CDR2 FQNEAQ (reference sequence). CDR3 length: 12 amino acids. The CDR3: CASSLGWEKLFF.